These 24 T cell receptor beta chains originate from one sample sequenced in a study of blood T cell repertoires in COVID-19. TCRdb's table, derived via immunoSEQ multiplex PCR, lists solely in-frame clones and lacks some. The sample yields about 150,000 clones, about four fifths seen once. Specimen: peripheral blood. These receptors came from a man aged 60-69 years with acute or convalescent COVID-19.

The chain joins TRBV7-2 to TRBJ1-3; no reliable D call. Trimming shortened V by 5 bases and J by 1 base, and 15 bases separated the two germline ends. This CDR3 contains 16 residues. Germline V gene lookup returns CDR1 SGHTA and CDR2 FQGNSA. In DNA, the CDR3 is TGTGCCAGCAGCCCCCACGGTGCCCCATCTGGAAACACCATATATTTT. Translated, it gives CASSPHGAPSGNTIYF.

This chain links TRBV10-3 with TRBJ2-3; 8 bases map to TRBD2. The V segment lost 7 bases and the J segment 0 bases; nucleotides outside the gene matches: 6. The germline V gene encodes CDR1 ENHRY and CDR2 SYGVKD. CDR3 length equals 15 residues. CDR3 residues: CAIMRVAGSTDTQYF. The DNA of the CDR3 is TGTGCCATCATGAGGGTAGCGGGGAGCACAGATACGCAGTATTTT.

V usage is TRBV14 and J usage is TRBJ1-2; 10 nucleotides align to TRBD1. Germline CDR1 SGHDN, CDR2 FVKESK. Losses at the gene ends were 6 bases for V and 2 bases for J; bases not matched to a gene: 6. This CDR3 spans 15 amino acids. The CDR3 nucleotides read TGTGCCAGCAGTCCCCGGACAGGGGGGAACTATGGCTACACCTTC. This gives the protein CASSPRTGGNYGYTF.

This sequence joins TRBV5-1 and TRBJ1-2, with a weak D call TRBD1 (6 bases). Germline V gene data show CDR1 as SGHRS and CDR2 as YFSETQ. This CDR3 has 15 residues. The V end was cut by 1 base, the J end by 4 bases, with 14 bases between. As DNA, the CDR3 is TGCGCCAGCAGCTTGTTTCCCAGGGGACGCTATGGCTACACCTTC. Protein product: CASSLFPRGRYGYTF.

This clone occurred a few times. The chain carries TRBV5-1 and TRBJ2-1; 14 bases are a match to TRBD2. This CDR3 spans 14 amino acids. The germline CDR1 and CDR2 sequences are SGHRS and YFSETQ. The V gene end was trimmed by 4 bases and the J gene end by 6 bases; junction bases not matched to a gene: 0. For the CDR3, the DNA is TGCGCCAGCAGCGGGACTAGCGGGAGCAATGAGCAGTTCTTC. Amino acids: CASSGTSGSNEQFF.

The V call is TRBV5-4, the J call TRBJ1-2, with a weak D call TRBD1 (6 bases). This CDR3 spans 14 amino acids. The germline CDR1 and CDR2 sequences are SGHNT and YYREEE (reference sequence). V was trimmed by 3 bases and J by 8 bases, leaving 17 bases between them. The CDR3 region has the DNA TGTGCCAGCAGCTCGATGGGGGGGGCGAGGGGCTACACCTTC. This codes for CASSSMGGARGYTF.

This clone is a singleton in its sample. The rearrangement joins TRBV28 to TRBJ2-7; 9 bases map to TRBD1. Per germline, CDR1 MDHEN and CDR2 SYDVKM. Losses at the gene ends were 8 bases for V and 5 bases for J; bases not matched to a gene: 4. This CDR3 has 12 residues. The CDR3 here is CASQDRGHEQYF. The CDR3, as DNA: TGTGCCAGCCAGGACAGGGGACACGAGCAGTACTTC.

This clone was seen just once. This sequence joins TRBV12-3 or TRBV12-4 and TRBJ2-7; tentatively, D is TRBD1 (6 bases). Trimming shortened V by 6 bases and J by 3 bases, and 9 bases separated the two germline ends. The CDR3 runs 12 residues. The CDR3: CASSPTGYEQYF. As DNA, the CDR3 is TGTGCCAGCAGCCCGACAGGCTACGAGCAGTACTTC.

This CDR3 is CAISGGQGRTQPQHF. In DNA, the CDR3 is TGTGCCATCAGTGGTGGACAGGGAAGGACTCAGCCCCAGCATTTT. This sequence joins TRBV10-3 and TRBJ1-5; 8 bases map to TRBD1. Germline V lookup: CDR1 ENHRY, CDR2 SYGVKD. The length of the CDR3 is 15 residues. Trimming took 4 bases from V and 6 from J; bases not matched to a gene: 8.

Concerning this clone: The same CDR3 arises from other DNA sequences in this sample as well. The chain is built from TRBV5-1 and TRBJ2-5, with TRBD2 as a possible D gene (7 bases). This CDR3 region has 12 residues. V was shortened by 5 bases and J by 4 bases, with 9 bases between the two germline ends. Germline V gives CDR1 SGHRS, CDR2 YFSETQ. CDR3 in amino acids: CASRAGAETQYF. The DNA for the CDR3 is TGCGCCAGCAGGGCGGGGGCAGAGACCCAGTACTTC.

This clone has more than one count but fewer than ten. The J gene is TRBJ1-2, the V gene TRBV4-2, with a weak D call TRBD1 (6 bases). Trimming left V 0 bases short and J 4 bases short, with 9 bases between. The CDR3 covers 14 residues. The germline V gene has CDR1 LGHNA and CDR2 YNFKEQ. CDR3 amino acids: CASSQDRTAYGYTF. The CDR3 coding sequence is TGTGCCAGCAGCCAAGATCGGACAGCCTATGGCTACACCTTC.

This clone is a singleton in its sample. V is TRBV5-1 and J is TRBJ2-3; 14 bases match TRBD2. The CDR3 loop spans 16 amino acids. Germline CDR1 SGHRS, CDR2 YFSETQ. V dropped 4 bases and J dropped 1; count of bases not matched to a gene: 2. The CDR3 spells CASSQGLAGGTDTQYF. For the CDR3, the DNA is TGCGCCAGCAGCCAGGGACTAGCGGGGGGCACAGATACGCAGTATTTT.

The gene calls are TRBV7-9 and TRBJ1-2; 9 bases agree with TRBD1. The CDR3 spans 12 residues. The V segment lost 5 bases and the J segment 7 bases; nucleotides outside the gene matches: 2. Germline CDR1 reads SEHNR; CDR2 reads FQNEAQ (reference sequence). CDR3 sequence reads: CASSQTGGGYTF. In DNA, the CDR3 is TGTGCCAGCAGCCAGACAGGGGGTGGCTACACCTTC.

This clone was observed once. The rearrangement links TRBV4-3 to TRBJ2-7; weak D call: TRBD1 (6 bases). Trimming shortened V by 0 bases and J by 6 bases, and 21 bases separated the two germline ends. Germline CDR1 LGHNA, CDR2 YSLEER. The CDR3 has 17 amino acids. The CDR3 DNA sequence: TGCGCCAGCAGCCAAGACTTCATACAGGGAGTCGGGGCCGAGCAGTACTTC. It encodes CASSQDFIQGVGAEQYF.

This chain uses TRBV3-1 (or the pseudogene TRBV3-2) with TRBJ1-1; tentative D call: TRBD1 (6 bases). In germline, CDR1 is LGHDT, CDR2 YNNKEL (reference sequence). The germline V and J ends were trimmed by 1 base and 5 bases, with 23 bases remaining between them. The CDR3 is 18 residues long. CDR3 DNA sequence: TGTGCCAGCAGCCAAGTGACGGGGGGCGGTGGGAGAGGGACTGAAGCTTTCTTT. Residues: CASSQVTGGGGRGTEAFF.

In DNA form, the CDR3 reads TGTGCCAGCAGTGACAGGGGTAATTCACCCCTCCACTTT. Its translation: CASSDRGNSPLHF. This chain connects TRBV25-1 to TRBJ1-6, with D possibly matching TRBD1 (6 bases). V lost 3 bases, J lost 6 bases, and 6 bases lay in between. CDR3 size: 13 residues. Germline lookup yields CDR1 MGHDK and CDR2 SYGVNS. Variable domain in full (rest from reference TRBV25-1 and TRBJ1-6): EADIYQTPRYLVIGTGKKITLECSQTMGHDKMYWYQQDPGMELHLIHYSYGVNSTEKGDLSSESTVSRIRTEHFPLTLESARPSHTSQYLCASSDRGNSPLHFGNGTRLTVT.

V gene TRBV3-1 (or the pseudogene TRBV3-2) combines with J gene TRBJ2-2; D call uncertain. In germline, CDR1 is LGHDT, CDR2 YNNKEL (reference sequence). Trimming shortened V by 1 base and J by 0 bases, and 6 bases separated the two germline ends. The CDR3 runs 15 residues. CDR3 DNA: TGTGCCAGCAGCCAAGGAGATGCGAACACCGGGGAGCTGTTTTTT. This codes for CASSQGDANTGELFF.

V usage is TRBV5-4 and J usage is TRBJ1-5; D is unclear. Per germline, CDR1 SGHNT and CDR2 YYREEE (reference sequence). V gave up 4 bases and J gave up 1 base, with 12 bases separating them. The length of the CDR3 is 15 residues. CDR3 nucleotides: TGTGCCAGCAGCCGGGATAGGGCAAGCAATCAGCCCCAGCATTTT. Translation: CASSRDRASNQPQHF.

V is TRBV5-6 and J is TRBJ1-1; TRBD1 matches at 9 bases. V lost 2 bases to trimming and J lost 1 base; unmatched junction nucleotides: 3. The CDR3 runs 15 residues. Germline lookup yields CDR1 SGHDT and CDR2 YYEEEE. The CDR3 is CASSLQGATNTEAFF. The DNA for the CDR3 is TGTGCCAGCAGCTTACAGGGGGCCACGAACACTGAAGCTTTCTTT. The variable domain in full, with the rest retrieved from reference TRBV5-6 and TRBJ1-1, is DAGVTQSPTHLIKTRGQQVTLRCSPKSGHDTVSWYQQALGQGPQFIFQYYEEEERQRGNFPDRFSGHQFPNYSSELNVNALLLGDSALYLCASSLQGATNTEAFFGQGTRLTVV.

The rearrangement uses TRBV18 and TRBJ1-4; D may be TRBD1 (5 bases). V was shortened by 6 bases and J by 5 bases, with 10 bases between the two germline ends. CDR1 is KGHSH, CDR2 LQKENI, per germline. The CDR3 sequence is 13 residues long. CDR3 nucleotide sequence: TGTGCCAGCTCCTCCAGGGTAAATGAAAAACTGTTTTTT. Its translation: CASSSRVNEKLFF.

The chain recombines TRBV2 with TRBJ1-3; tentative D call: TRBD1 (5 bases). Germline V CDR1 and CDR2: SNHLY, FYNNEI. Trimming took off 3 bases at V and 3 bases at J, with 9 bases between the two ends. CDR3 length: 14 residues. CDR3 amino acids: CASSEIGDGNTIYF. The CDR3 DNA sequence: TGTGCCAGCAGTGAGATAGGGGATGGAAACACCATATATTTT.

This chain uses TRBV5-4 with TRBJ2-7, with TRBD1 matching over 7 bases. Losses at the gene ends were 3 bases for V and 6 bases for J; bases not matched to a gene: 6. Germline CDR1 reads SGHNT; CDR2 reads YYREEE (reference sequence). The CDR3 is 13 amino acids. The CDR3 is CASSSKQGIEQYF. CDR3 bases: TGTGCCAGCAGCTCTAAACAGGGGATCGAGCAGTACTTC.

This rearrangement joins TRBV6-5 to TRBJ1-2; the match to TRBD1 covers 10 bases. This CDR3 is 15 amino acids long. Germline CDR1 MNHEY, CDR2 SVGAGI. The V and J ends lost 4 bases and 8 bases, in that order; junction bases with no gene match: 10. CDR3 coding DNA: TGTGCCAGCAGTTCCCCGACAGGGGGCGCAGGAGGCTACACCTTC. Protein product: CASSSPTGGAGGYTF.

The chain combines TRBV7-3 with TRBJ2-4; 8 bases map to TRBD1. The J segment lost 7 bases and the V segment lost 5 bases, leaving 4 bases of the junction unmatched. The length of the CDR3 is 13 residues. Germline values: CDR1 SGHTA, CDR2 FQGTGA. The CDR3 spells CASSVTGVNIQYF. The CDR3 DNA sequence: TGTGCCAGCAGCGTGACAGGGGTGAACATTCAGTACTTC.